These 22 T cell receptor beta chains came from one sample sequenced in a study of read filtering for tumor transcriptome and immune sequencing. The library was built from approximately 400 ng RNA with molecular barcoded adaptors for alpha/delta and beta/gamma chains. TCRdb passed the reads through MiXCR, listing each CDR3 protein once. The sample has 20,000 or so distinct CDR3 sequences, about 20% seen once. The sequenced sample consisted of a population of CD138-negative cells sorted from bone marrow. These receptors were obtained from a donor aged 40 or older with multiple myeloma.

This clonotype came up many times. The genes are TRBV7-8 and TRBJ2-1; 11 nucleotides match TRBD2. Per germline, CDR1 SGHVS and CDR2 FQNEAQ. The CDR3 loop spans 15 amino acids. Trimming cost V 4 bases and J 3 bases; bases outside gene matches: 2. The CDR3 protein is CASSSTSGDYNEQFF. CDR3 nucleotides: TGTGCCAGCAGCTCGACTAGCGGGGACTACAATGAGCAGTTCTTC.

This clonotype is deemed large (0.1 to 1%). V and J are TRBV7-6 and TRBJ2-1; the match to TRBD1 covers 7 bases. The V and J ends lost 8 bases and 0 bases, in that order; junction bases with no gene match: 1. The CDR3 sequence is 13 residues long. Germline CDR1 SGHVS, CDR2 FNYEAQ. The CDR3: CASGTDSYNEQFF. The CDR3 nucleotides are TGTGCCAGCGGGACAGACTCCTACAATGAGCAGTTCTTC.

This clonotype came up many times. CDR3 coding DNA: TGCAGTGCTAGAGGGCCGAGCGGGGGGCCAACCTACGAGCAGTACTTC. Protein sequence: CSARGPSGGPTYEQYF. This sequence joins TRBV20-1 and TRBJ2-7, with TRBD2 matching 9 bases. This CDR3 region has 16 residues. Germline CDR1 DFQATT, CDR2 SNEGSKA (reference sequence). V lost 1 base and J lost 2; bases outside the gene matches: 9.

This clonotype was seen a handful of times. This chain links TRBV20-1 with TRBJ2-5; D not certain. CDR1 is DFQATT and CDR2 is SNEGSKA in the germline V gene (reference sequence). Trimming took 0 bases from V and 6 from J, leaving 17 bases between them. The CDR3 is 15 amino acids. DNA for the CDR3: TGCAGTGCTAGAGATTCCCGAACCCCGAGAAAGACCCAGTACTTC. As protein: CSARDSRTPRKTQYF.

This clonotype was seen many times. The genes are TRBV6-6 and TRBJ2-3; D call uncertain. Trimming removed 2 bases at V and 0 bases at J, with 9 bases between. CDR3 size: 15 residues. Germline CDR1 reads MNHNY; CDR2 reads SVGAGI (reference sequence). CDR3 residues: CASSYDATSTDTQYF. DNA of the CDR3: TGTGCCAGCAGTTACGACGCTACTAGCACAGATACGCAGTATTTT.

This clonotype was detected only a few times. The gene calls are TRBV10-1 and TRBJ1-5; D gene ambiguous. Germline V gene data show CDR1 as WNHNN and CDR2 as SYGVQD (reference sequence). This CDR3 has 12 residues. The V end lost 3 bases, the J end lost 1 base, and 1 base lay between the germline ends. The CDR3 loop is CASSDSNQPQHF. CDR3 nucleotides: TGCGCCAGCAGTGACAGCAATCAGCCCCAGCATTTT.

The rearrangement links TRBV5-1 to TRBJ1-6; 9 bases line up with TRBD1. V lost 4 bases and J lost 7; bases outside the gene matches: 6. The CDR3 runs 15 residues. Germline V gives CDR1 SGHRS, CDR2 YFSETQ. CDR3 region: CASSLLTGGNSPLHF. The CDR3 DNA follows: TGCGCCAGCAGCCTACTGACAGGGGGAAATTCACCCCTCCACTTT. Complete variable domain (other parts from reference TRBV5-1 and TRBJ1-6): KAGVTQTPRYLIKTRGQQVTLSCSPISGHRSVSWYQQTPGQGLQFLFEYFSETQRNKGNFPGRFSGRQFSNSRSEMNVSTLELGDSALYLCASSLLTGGNSPLHFGNGTRLTVT.

This clonotype showed up many times. The V call is TRBV12-3 or TRBV12-4, the J call TRBJ1-2, with 9 nucleotides matching TRBD1. The length of the CDR3 is 13 residues. V dropped 7 bases and J dropped 4; count of bases not matched to a gene: 4. The CDR3 here is CASMAGQGYGYTF. CDR3 DNA: TGTGCCAGCATGGCGGGACAGGGCTATGGCTACACCTTC.

This clonotype was recorded many times. The J gene is TRBJ2-3, the V gene TRBV20-1, with 10 positions matching TRBD1. V gave up 5 bases and J gave up 2 bases; unmatched junction bases: 4. CDR1 and CDR2 from the germline V gene are DFQATT and SNEGSKA (reference sequence). The CDR3 loop spans 14 amino acids. CDR3 bases: TGCAGTGCTCTGGACAGGGGGGACACAGATACGCAGTATTTT. Translation gives CSALDRGDTDTQYF.

This chain joins TRBV6-1 and TRBJ2-3; D call uncertain. The CDR3 extends over 14 amino acids. CDR1 and CDR2 (germline): MNHNS, SASEGT. Deletions cut 4 bases from V and 2 bases from J, with 10 bases between. CDR3 coding DNA: TGTGCCAGCAGTGGTCAGGTACTCACAGATACGCAGTATTTT. The encoded protein is CASSGQVLTDTQYF.

The chain joins TRBV20-1 to TRBJ2-5, with TRBD1 matching 10 bases. The V gene end was trimmed by 3 bases and the J gene end by 5 bases; junction bases not matched to a gene: 9. This CDR3 is built from 15 residues. From germline, CDR1 is DFQATT and CDR2 SNEGSKA (reference sequence). The CDR3 DNA reads TGCAGTGCTAGGGGACAGGGGCCTAGCGGGGAGACCCAGTACTTC. This sequence encodes CSARGQGPSGETQYF.

This clonotype was recorded many times. V usage is TRBV5-8 and J usage is TRBJ1-1; D is undetermined. In germline, CDR1 is SGHTS, CDR2 YDEGEE. This CDR3 has 13 residues. The V gene lost 4 bases and the J gene lost 3 bases, with 10 bases spanning the gap. In DNA, the CDR3 is TGTGCCAGCAGCCCGTGGTTGGACACTGAAGCTTTCTTT. Residues: CASSPWLDTEAFF.

This clonotype was found many times. This chain joins TRBV20-1 and TRBJ2-7, with 7 nucleotides matching TRBD2. This CDR3 has 15 amino acids. CDR1 is DFQATT and CDR2 is SNEGSKA in the germline V gene (reference sequence). The V segment lost 1 base and the J segment 4 bases; nucleotides outside the gene matches: 10. CDR3 in amino acids: CSARVGGGPFYEQYF. CDR3 coding DNA: TGCAGTGCTAGAGTGGGGGGGGGACCGTTTTACGAGCAGTACTTC.

This chain links TRBV29-1 with TRBJ2-1; maybe TRBD1 (5 bases). Deletions cut 6 bases from V and 7 bases from J, with 7 bases between. This CDR3 has 10 residues. CDR1 is SQVTM, CDR2 ANQGSEA, per germline. The CDR3 reads CSVRQNEQFF. The CDR3 nucleotides read TGCAGCGTCCGACAGAATGAGCAGTTCTTC.

This clonotype was seen a few times. A clone one base away is much larger, so this may be a read error. The genes are TRBV7-2 and TRBJ2-7; possibly TRBD1 or TRBD2 for D (5 bases each). The germline gives CDR1 SGHTA, CDR2 FQGNSA. This CDR3 spans 12 amino acids. CDR3 sequence reads: CVSSLEGNEQYF. CDR3 sequence (DNA): TGTGTCAGCAGCTTAGAGGGGAACGAGCAGTACTTC.

The sample holds a few counts of this clonotype. This chain links TRBV27 with TRBJ2-7; D possibly corresponds to TRBD2 (7 bases). V lost 1 base to trimming and J lost 6 bases, with 10 bases between them. The CDR3 is 13 residues long. Germline V gene lookup returns CDR1 MNHEY and CDR2 SMNVEV (reference sequence). CDR3 residues: CASSLWGGREQYF. Here the CDR3 DNA reads TGTGCCAGCAGTTTATGGGGGGGGCGCGAGCAGTACTTC.

This clonotype was seen ten or more times. The chain has TRBV4-1 and TRBJ2-5; D may be TRBD1 (6 bases). Germline-derived CDR1 and CDR2 are MGHRA and YSYEKL. V was shortened by 8 bases and J by 2 bases, with 18 bases between the two germline ends. This CDR3 region has 15 residues. CDR3 bases: TGCGCCAGCCGGGACCCAGGGGTCGGGCAAGAGACCCAGTACTTC. This gives the protein CASRDPGVGQETQYF.

V usage is TRBV6-5 and J usage is TRBJ2-1, with a weak D call TRBD2 (6 bases). Germline V gene lookup returns CDR1 MNHEY and CDR2 SVGAGI. CDR3 length equals 16 residues. The ends were cut back, 7 bases at V and 4 bases at J, with 20 bases in the middle. The CDR3 DNA reads TGTGCCAGCATGGGACTGCTGGGGGGAAAATACAATGAGCAGTTCTTC. It translates to CASMGLLGGKYNEQFF.

This clonotype was found many times. The CDR3 DNA reads as TGTGCCAGCAGCTTGAGGCGGGGGCAAGAGACCCAGTACTTC. It codes for CASSLRRGQETQYF. The rearrangement joins TRBV7-2 to TRBJ2-5; 7 nucleotides agree with TRBD2. Germline V gene data show CDR1 as SGHTA and CDR2 as FQGNSA. The CDR3 sequence is 14 residues long. Trimming removed 3 bases from V and 2 bases from J; junction bases left unmatched: 3.

This clonotype was seen many times. V usage is TRBV4-2 and J usage is TRBJ2-2, with 11 bases lining up with TRBD2. This CDR3 spans 19 amino acids. Germline V lookup: CDR1 LGHNA, CDR2 YNFKEQ. V dropped 1 base and J dropped 5; count of bases not matched to a gene: 12. The CDR3 loop is CASSQVRRLAGGQTGELFF. In nucleotides, the CDR3 is TGTGCCAGCAGCCAAGTTAGAAGGCTAGCGGGGGGCCAAACCGGGGAGCTGTTTTTT.

This clonotype is termed medium-sized. The V gene is TRBV11-1, the J gene TRBJ2-1; 7 nucleotides agree with TRBD1. The CDR3 has 15 amino acids. The germline CDR1 and CDR2 sequences are SGHAT and FQDESV (reference sequence). V dropped 2 bases and J dropped 0; count of bases not matched to a gene: 1. The CDR3 loop reads CASSLPGGSYNEQFF. Here the CDR3 DNA reads TGTGCCAGCAGCTTACCAGGGGGCTCCTACAATGAGCAGTTCTTC.

The table lists this clonotype with many counts. The V gene is TRBV20-1, the J gene TRBJ1-1; no clear D. Trimming removed 5 bases at V and 1 base at J, with 5 bases between. The length of the CDR3 is 11 residues. Germline-derived CDR1 and CDR2 are DFQATT and SNEGSKA (reference sequence). Here the CDR3 DNA reads TGCAGTGCTCGGGGGAACACTGAAGCTTTCTTT. This gives the protein CSARGNTEAFF.